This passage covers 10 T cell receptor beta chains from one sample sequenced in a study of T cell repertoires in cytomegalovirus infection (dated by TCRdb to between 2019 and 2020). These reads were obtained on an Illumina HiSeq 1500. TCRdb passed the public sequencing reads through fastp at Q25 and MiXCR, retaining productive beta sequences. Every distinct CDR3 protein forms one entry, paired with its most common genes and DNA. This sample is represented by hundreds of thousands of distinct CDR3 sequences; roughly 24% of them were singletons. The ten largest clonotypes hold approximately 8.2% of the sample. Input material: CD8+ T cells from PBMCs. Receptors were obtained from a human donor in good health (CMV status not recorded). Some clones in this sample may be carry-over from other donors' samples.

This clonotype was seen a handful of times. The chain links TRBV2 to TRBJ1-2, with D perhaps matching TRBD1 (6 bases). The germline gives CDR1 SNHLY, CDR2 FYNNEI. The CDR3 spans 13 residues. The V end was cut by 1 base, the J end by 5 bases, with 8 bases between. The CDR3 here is CASSEGGQYGYTF. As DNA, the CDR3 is TGTGCCAGCAGTGAAGGAGGACAGTATGGCTACACCTTC.

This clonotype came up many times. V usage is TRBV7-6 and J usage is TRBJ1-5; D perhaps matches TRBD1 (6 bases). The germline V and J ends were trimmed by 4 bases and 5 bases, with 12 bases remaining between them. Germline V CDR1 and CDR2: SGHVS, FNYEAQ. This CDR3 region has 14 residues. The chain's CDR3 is CASSSLPGDQPQHF. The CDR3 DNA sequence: TGTGCCAGCAGCTCCCTCCCAGGGGATCAGCCCCAGCATTTT.

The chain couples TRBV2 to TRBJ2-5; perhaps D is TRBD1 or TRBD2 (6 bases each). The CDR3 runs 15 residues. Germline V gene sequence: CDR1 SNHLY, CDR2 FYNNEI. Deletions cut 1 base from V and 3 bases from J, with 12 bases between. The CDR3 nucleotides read TGTGCCAGCAGTGAAGGGGGGAGGACAGAAGAGACCCAGTACTTC. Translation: CASSEGGRTEETQYF. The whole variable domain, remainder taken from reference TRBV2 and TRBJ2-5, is EPEVTQTPSHQVTQMGQEVILRCVPISNHLYFYWYRQILGQKVEFLVSFYNNEISEKSEIFDDQFSVERPDGSNFTLKIRSTKLEDSAMYFCASSEGGRTEETQYFGPGTRLLVL.

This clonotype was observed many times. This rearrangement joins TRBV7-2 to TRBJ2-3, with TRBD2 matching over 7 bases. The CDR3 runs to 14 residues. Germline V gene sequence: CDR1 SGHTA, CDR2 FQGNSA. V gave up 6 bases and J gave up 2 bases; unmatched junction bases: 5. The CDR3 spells CASRDGGSTDTQYF. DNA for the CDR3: TGTGCCAGCAGGGACGGGGGGTCCACAGATACGCAGTATTTT.

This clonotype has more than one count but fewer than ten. The CDR3 DNA follows: TGTGCCAGTAGTACCCTCGGGACCTACGAGCAGTACTTC. Translated: CASSTLGTYEQYF. V usage is TRBV19 and J usage is TRBJ2-7, with D tentatively TRBD2 (5 bases). The CDR3 is 13 amino acids. Germline V gives CDR1 LNHDA, CDR2 SQIVND (reference sequence). V lost 4 bases and J lost 2, with 9 bases in between.

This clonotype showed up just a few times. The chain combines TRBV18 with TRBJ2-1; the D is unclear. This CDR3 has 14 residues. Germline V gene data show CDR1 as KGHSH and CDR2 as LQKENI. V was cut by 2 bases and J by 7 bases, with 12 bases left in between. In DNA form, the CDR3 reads TGTGCCAGCTCACCAAATCAGGTGGGGAATGAGCAGTTCTTC. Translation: CASSPNQVGNEQFF.

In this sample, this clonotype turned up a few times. The CDR3 protein is CASSEGSRQYF. The CDR3 DNA sequence: TGTGCCAGCAGTGAAGGGTCTCGGCAGTACTTC. V gene TRBV6-1 combines with J gene TRBJ2-7; D uncertain. Germline CDR1 and CDR2: MNHNS and SASEGT. This CDR3 region has 11 residues. Trimming removed 1 base from V and 9 bases from J, with 7 bases in between.

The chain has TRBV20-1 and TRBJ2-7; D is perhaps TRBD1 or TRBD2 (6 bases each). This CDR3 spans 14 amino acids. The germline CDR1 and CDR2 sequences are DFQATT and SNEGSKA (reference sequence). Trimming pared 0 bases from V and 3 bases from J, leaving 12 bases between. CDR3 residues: CSARDRAGHYEQYV. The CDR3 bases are TGCAGTGCTAGAGACAGGGCGGGACACTACGAGCAGTACGTC.

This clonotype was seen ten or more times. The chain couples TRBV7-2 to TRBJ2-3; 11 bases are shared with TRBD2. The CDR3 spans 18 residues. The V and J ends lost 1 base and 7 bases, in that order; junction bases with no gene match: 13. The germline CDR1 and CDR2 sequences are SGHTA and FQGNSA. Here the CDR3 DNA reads TGTGCCAGCAGCTTAGAAGGGAATAGCGGGGGGGCCATGAATACGCAGTATTTT. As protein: CASSLEGNSGGAMNTQYF.

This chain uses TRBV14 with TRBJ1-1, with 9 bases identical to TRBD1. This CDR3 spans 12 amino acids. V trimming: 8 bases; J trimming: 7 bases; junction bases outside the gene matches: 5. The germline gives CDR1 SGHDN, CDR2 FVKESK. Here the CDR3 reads CASRGQGIEAFF. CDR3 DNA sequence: TGTGCCAGCCGAGGACAGGGGATTGAAGCTTTCTTT.